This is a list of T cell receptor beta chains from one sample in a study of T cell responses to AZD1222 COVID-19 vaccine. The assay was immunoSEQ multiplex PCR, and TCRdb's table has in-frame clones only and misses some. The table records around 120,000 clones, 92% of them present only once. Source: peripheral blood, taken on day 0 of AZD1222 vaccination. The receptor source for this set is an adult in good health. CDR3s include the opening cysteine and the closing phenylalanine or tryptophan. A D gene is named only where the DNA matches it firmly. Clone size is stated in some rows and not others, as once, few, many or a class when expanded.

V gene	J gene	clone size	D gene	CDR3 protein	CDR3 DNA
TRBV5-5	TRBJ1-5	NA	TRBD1	CASSADRAQPQHF	TGTGCCAGCAGCGCGGACAGGGCTCAGCCCCAGCATTTT
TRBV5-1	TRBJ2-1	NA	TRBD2	CASSLWEGRYNEQFF	TGCGCCAGCAGCTTGTGGGAGGGCCGCTACAATGAGCAGTTCTTC
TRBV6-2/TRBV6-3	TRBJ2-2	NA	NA	CASSYPRAGTTNTGELFF	TGTGCCAGCAGTTACCCGAGAGCCGGGACAACGAACACCGGGGAGCTGTTTTTT
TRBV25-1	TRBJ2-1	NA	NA	CASSESGRPLGNEQFF	TGTGCCAGCAGTGAATCCGGCAGGCCCTTAGGTAATGAGCAGTTCTTC
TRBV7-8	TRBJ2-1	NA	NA	CASSLRRGAPYNEQFF	TGTGCCAGCAGCTTAAGGAGGGGGGCCCCCTACAATGAGCAGTTCTTC
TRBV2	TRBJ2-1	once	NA	CASSREGEQFF	TGTGCCAGCAGCCGGGAAGGTGAGCAGTTCTTC
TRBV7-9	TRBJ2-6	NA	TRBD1	CASSKGQGISGANVLTF	TGTGCCAGCAGCAAGGGACAGGGTATCTCTGGGGCCAACGTCCTGACTTTC
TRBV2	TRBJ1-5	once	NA	CASTYGYNQPQHF	TGTGCCAGCACTTATGGGTACAATCAGCCCCAGCATTTT
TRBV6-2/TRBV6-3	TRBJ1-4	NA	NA	CASSYISTDEKLFF	TGTGCCAGCAGTTACATCTCCACCGATGAAAAACTGTTTTTT
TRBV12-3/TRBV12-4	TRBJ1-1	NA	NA	CASSLDSWRSF	TGTGCCAGCAGTTTAGACTCGTGGAGAAGCTTT
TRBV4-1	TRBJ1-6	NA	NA	CASSQDNQEGAGRNSPLHF	TGCGCCAGCAGCCAAGATAATCAAGAAGGGGCCGGCCGAAATTCACCCCTCCACTTT
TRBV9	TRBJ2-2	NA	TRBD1	CASSTRPGTGRTGELFF	TGTGCCAGCAGCACTCGACCGGGGACAGGGAGGACCGGGGAGCTGTTTTTT
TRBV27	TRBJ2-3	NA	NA	CASSLGTGRDTQYF	TGTGCCAGCAGTTTGGGCACGGGGCGAGATACGCAGTATTTT
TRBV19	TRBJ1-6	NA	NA	CASSEKISYNSPLHF	TGTGCCAGTAGTGAAAAGATCTCCTATAATTCACCCCTCCACTTT
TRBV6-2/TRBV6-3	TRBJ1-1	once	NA	CASSYGQREAFF	TGTGCCAGCAGTTATGGACAGAGAGAAGCTTTCTTT
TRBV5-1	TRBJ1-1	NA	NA	CASRAGQQVTEAFF	TGCGCCAGCCGCGCGGGCCAGCAAGTAACTGAAGCTTTCTTT
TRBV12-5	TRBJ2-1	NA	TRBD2	CASGFHPRESNEQFF	TGTGCTAGTGGTTTCCATCCGCGGGAGTCCAATGAGCAGTTCTTC
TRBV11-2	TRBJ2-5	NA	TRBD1	CASTGQGQETQYF	TGTGCCAGCACGGGACAGGGGCAAGAGACCCAGTACTTC
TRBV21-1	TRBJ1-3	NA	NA	CASSKQGKGTGNTIYF	TGTGCCAGCAGCAAGCAGGGGAAGGGAACTGGAAACACCATATATTTT
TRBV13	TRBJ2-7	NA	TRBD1	CASSSGTVYEQYF	TGTGCCAGCAGCTCGGGGACAGTTTACGAGCAGTACTTC
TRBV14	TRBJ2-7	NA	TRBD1	CASSLRTGAYEQYF	TGTGCCAGCAGCCTAAGGACAGGGGCCTACGAGCAGTACTTC
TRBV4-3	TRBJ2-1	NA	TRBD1	CASSQALIGTGARGDNEQFF	TGCGCCAGCAGCCAAGCGTTGATCGGGACAGGGGCGCGAGGAGACAATGAGCAGTTCTTC
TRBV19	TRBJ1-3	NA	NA	CASRQGGNTIYF	TGTGCCAGTAGGCAGGGTGGAAACACCATATATTTT
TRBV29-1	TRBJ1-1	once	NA	CSVEDLYEAFF	TGCAGCGTTGAAGACCTATATGAAGCTTTCTTT
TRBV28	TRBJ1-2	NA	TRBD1	CASSFRDRNFYGYTF	TGTGCCAGCAGTTTCCGGGACAGGAACTTCTATGGCTACACCTTC
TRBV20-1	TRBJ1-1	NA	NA	CSARPNTEAFF	TGCAGTGCCAGGCCTAACACTGAAGCTTTCTTT
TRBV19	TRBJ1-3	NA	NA	CASSIRDSAVDTIYF	TGTGCCAGTAGTATAAGAGACAGTGCTGTGGACACCATATATTTT
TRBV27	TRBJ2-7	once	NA	CASSSGLSYEQYF	TGTGCCAGCAGTTCGGGACTCTCCTACGAGCAGTACTTC